A single TCR beta chain is shown here with its context. Its target is not known. Using immunoSEQ multiplex PCR, the repertoire was profiled, and TCRdb retains in-frame clones only, with some absent. The data show more than 1.2 million clones, roughly 98.5% seen once. CDR3 length: 16 residues. The germline gives CDR1 SGDLS, CDR2 YYNGEE. The V and J ends lost 0 bases and 0 bases respectively, with 9 bases between them. The source of the sample is a study of shared clonotypes between healthy human individuals. Study overall: Plates per donor: three CD4 naive, three CD4 memory, two CD8 naive, one CD8 memory. Study results and caveats: Collection of samples was limited to blood; tissue repertoires likely differ. Around 5.3% of naive CD4 clonotypes were shared across several donors.

The V gene is TRBV9, the J gene TRBJ1-4; D gene unclear. Sequenced sample: naive CD4+ T cells sorted from blood. Subset of the sample: CD45RA+ positively selected. The clonotype comes from a man aged 25-45 years in good health. CDR3: CASSVGVHSTNEKLFF. In DNA, the CDR3 is TGTGCCAGCAGCGTAGGGGTTCACTCAACTAATGAAAAACTGTTTTTT.